The text below deals with one T cell receptor (beta chain). Its target antigen remains unknown. Base-call qualities are not available, and no considerably larger clone is one nucleotide away. The collaborating institutions used their own protocols to collect whole blood in K2EDTA tubes. Collaborator samples were shipped for TCRbeta analysis as frozen whole blood, isolated PBMCs, or DNA extracted from either sample type. The data originate from a study of blood T cell repertoires in COVID-19 (dated by TCRdb to the early 2020s). For the study in its entirety: Collaborator samples came from the United States, Italy and Spain and covered acute and convalescent phases of COVID-19. The material from the prospective study consisted of cDNA or gDNA derived from T cells, B-cell-depleted T cells, or PBMCs. The dataset comprised deeply sampled blood TCRbeta repertoires from subjects exposed to, actively infected with, or recovered from COVID-19. A freely available public database, intended as a resource for researchers studying the immune response to SARS-CoV-2, is where the repertoires were released. The samples were drawn from two sources: the first 160 participants of the ongoing ImmuneRACE study, and 1,254 subjects contributed by 6 global collaborators. A de-identified subject ID, COVID-19 status, age in years and sex were almost always included in the sample metadata. Where available, HLA class I and class II types were obtained from metadata supplied by the sample provider rather than from assay-based typing. Results the study describes overall, beyond this receptor: Clinical and demographic metadata were provided uncurated, with the amount varying by source and participant.

TCRbeta CDR3 regions were amplified from genomic DNA using the immunoSEQ Assay, a bias-controlled multiplex PCR. The study's own analysis went as follows. Within the assay, amplification of reference gene primers was used to estimate how many nucleated cells each sample contained. To quantify the absolute abundance of each unique TCRbeta CDR3 rearrangement, sequence reads were collapsed and filtered. Productive Simpson clonality was computed per sample as the square root of Simpson's diversity index over productive rearrangements. TCRdb stores this immuneACCESS table with in-frame sequences only. Part of the clones is absent; in the studies checked, under half of the shortfall reflects unresolved V genes, and no reason is known for the rest. Clonal size and the V and J genes are those of that table, whereas D and trimming came from the DNA. Counted in this sample were tens of thousands of clones; approximately 77% of them appeared once. The top ten constitute about 0.83% of the sample.

V drops 3 bases and J drops 4 bases, leaving 13 bases in between. CDR1 KGHSH and CDR2 LQKENI are derived from the germline V gene. There are 14 amino acids in the CDR3, from cysteine to phenylalanine inclusive. Only the CDR3 DNA is retained, 42 bases long and in frame from the first base. The rearrangement combines TRBV18 with TRBJ2-7, and TRBD2 may be the D gene, going by 6 matching bases. This sequence originates from a woman aged 70-85 years with acute or convalescent COVID-19. The specimen was peripheral blood. The CDR3 region has the sequence CASSPPSGGYEQYF. Here is the DNA: TGTGCCAGCTCACCTCCATCAGGAGGGTACGAGCAGTACTTC.